The clone carrying this T cell receptor (beta chain) has at least ten counts. Its antigen is undetermined. Patients counted as stable if ophthalmopathy did not develop within 18 months. Each diagnosis drew on symptoms, thyroxine, TRAb, thyroid ultrasound and orbital computed tomography findings. The CDR3 totals 15 residues. V lost 5 bases and J 0 bases, leaving 10 bases between the germline ends. The sample comes from a study of T cells in Graves' hyperthyroidism and ophthalmopathy. In the study overall: Peripheral blood collection took place at initial diagnosis, before any treatment. Study-wide findings and caveats: Among clonotypes expanded in thyroid above 0.001, most were also found in blood.

Amplified regions were TCR beta CDR3 sequences from RNA transcripts. TCR CDR3 underwent first-round RT-PCR with the HTBI primer set. TCRdb re-analysed the multiplex PCR reads in MiXCR, keeping a single row per CDR3 protein. The profile covers around 340,000 distinct CDR3 sequences, with roughly 15% appearing a single time and around a third taken by the ten largest. Sequences were obtained from blood. V usage is TRBV12-3 or TRBV12-4 and J usage is TRBJ2-2, with D maybe TRBD2 (6 bases). The sequence derives from a man between 25 and 39 years old with Graves' hyperthyroidism. The CDR3, as DNA: TGTGCCAGCAGTCCCACTAGCCCGAACACCGGGGAGCTGTTTTTT. Amino acid sequence: CASSPTSPNTGELFF.